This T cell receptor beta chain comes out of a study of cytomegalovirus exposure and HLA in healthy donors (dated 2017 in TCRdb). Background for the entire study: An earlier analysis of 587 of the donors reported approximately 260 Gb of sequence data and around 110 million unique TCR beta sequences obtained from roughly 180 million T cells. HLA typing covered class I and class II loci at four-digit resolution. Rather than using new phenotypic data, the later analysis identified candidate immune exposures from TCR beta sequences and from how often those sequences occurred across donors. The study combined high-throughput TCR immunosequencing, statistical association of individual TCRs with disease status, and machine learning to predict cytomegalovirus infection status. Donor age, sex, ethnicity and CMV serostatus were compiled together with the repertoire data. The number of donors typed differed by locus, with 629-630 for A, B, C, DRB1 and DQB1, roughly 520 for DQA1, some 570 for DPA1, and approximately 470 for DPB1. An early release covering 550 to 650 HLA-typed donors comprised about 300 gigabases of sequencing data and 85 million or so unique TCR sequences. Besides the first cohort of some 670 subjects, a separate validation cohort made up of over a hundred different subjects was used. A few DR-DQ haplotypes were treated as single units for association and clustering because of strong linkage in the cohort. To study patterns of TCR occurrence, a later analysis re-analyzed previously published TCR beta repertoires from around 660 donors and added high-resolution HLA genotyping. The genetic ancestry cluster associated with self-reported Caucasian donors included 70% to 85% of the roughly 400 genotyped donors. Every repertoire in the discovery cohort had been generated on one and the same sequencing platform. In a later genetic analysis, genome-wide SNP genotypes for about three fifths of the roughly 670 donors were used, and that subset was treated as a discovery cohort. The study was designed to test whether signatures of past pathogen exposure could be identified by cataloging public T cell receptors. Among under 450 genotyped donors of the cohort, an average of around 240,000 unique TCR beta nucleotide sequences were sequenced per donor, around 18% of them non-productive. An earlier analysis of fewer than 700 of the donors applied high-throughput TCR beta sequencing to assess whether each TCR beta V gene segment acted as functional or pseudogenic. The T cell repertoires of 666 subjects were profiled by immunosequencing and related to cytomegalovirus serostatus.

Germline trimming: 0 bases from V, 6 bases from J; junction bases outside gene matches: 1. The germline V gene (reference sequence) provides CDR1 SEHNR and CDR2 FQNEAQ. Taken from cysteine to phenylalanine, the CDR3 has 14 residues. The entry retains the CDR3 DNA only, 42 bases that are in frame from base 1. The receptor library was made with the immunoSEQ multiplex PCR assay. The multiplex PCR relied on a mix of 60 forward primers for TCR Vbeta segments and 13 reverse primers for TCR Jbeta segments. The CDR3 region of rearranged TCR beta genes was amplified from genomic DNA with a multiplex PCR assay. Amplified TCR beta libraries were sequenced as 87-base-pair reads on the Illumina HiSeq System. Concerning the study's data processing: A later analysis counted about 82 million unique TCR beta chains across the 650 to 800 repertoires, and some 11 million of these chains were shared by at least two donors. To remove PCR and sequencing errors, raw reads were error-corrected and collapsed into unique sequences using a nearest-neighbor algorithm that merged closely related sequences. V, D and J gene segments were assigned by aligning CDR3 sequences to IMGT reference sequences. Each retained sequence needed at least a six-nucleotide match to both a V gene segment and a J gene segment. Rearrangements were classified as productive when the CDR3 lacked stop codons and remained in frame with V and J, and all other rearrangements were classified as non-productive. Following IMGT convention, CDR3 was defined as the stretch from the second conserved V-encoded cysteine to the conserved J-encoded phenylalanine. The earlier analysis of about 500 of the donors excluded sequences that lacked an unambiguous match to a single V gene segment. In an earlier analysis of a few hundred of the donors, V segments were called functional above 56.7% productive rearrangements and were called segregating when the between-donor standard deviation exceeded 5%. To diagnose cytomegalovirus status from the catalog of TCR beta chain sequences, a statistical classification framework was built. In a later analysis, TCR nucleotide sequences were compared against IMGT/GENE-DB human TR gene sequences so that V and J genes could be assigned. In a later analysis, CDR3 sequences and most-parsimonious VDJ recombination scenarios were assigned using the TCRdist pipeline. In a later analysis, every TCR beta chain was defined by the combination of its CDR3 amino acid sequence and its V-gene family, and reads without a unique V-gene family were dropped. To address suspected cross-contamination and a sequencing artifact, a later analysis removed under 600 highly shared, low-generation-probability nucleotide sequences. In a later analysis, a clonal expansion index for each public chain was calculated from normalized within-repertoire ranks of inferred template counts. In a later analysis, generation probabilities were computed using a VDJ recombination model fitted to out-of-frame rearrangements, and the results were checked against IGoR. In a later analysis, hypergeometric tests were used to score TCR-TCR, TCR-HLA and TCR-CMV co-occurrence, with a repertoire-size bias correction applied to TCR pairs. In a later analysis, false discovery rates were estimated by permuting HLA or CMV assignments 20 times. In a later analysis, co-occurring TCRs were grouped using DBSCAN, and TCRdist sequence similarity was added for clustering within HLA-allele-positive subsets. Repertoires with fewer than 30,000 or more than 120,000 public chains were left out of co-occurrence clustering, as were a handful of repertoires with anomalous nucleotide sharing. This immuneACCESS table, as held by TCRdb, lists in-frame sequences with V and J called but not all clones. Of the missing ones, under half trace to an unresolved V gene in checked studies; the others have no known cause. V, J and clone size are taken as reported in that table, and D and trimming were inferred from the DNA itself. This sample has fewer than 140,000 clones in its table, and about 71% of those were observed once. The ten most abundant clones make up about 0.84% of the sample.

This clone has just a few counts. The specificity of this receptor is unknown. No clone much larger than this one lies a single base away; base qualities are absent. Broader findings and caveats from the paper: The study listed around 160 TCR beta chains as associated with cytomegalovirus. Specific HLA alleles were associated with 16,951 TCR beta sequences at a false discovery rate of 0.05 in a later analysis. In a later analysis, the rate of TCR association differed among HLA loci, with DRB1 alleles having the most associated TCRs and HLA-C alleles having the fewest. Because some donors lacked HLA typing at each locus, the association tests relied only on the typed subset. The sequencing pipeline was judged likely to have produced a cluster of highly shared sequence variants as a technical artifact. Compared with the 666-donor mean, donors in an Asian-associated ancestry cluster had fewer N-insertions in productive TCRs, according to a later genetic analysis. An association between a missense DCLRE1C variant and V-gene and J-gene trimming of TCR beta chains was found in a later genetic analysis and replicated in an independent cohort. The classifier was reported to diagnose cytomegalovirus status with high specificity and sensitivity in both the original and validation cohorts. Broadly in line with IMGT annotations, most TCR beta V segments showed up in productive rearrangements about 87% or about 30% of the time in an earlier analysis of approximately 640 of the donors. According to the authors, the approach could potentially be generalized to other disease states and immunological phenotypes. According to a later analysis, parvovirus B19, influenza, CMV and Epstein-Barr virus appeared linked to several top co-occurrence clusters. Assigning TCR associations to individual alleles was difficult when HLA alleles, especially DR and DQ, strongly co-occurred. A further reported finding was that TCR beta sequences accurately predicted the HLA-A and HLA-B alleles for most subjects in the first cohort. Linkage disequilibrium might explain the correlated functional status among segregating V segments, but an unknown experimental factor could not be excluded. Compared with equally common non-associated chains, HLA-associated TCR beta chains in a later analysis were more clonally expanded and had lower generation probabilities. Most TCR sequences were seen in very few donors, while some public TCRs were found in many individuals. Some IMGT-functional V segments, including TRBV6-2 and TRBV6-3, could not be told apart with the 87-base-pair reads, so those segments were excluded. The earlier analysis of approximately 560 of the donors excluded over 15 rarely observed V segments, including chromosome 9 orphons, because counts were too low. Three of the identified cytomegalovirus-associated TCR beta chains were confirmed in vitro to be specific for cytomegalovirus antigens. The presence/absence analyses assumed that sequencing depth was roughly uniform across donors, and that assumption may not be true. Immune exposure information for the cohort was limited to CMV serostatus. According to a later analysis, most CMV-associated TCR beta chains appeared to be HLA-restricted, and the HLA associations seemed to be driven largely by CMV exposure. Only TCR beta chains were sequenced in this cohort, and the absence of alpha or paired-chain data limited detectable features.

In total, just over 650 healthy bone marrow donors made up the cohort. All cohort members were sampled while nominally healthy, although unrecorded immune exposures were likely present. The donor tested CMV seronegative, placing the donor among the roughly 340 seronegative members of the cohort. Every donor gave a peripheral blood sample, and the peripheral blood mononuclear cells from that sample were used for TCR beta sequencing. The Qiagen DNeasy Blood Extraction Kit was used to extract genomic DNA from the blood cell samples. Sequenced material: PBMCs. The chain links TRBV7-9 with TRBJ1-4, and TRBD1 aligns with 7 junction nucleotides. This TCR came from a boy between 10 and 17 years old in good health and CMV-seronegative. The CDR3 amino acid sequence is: CASSLAGTDEKLFF. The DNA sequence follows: TGTGCCAGCAGCTTAGCCGGGACAGATGAAAAACTGTTTTTT.